Shown below are 30 T cell receptor beta chains from a single sample sequenced in a study of early stage breast cancer tumors. Sequenced by immunoSEQ multiplex PCR; TCRdb stores in-frame clones only, minus some. The data hold about 6,000 clones, with 60% to 85% observed a single time. The sample comprised normal breast tissue next to the tumor. These receptor sequences come from a person between 65 and 79 years old with breast cancer.

The gene calls are TRBV5-6 and TRBJ2-7; 8 nucleotides agree with TRBD1. The CDR3 covers 13 residues. Germline loops: CDR1 SGHDT, CDR2 YYEEEE. The J segment lost 1 base and the V segment lost 3 bases, leaving 0 bases of the junction unmatched. CDR3 DNA: TGTGCCAGCAGCTGGACAGGGTCCTACGAGCAGTACTTC. It is translated as CASSWTGSYEQYF.

This clone appeared a single time. The chain links TRBV11-2 to TRBJ2-5, with D perhaps matching TRBD2 (7 bases). V was trimmed by 6 bases and J by 5 bases, leaving 25 bases between them. CDR1 and CDR2 (germline): SGHAT, FQNNGV. CDR3 length: 17 amino acids. CDR3 residues: CASSFRGVRRGLETQYF. The CDR3 DNA reads TGTGCCAGCAGTTTCCGTGGGGTCCGGCGGGGGCTGGAGACCCAGTACTTC.

The sample holds a few counts of this clone. The J gene is TRBJ1-5, the V gene TRBV4-2; D uncertain. The germline gives CDR1 LGHNA, CDR2 YNFKEQ. This CDR3 region has 15 residues. Trimming took 4 bases from V and 5 from J, leaving 15 bases between them. In DNA form, the CDR3 reads TGTGCCAGCAGCCCCTCTCAAGCGCCGGATCAGCCCCAGCATTTT. It translates to CASSPSQAPDQPQHF.

V usage is TRBV6-1 and J usage is TRBJ2-5; D is possibly TRBD1 (5 bases). Trimming stripped 9 bases from V and 5 bases from J, with 13 bases between. Germline V gene sequence: CDR1 MNHNS, CDR2 SASEGT. The CDR3 contains 12 residues. As DNA, the CDR3 is TGTGCCAGTACGGACATGCGGGAGACCCAGTACTTC. Protein: CASTDMRETQYF.

This clone was observed a single time. V gene TRBV18 combines with J gene TRBJ1-1, with 11 nucleotides matching TRBD1. With 0 bases clipped from V and 4 bases from J, the junction kept 7 bases outside the gene matches. Germline CDR1 KGHSH, CDR2 LQKENI. This CDR3 has 17 amino acids. CDR3 DNA sequence: TGTGCCAGCTCACCACCGAGGACAGGGGGCTTGGGCACTGAAGCTTTCTTT. Protein sequence: CASSPPRTGGLGTEAFF.

The J gene is TRBJ1-5, the V gene TRBV6-1, with a tentative D call TRBD1 (5 bases). The V gene lost 1 base and the J gene lost 0 bases, with 7 bases spanning the gap. The CDR3 covers 15 residues. In germline, CDR1 is MNHNS, CDR2 SASEGT. The CDR3 spells CASSEGQYSNQPQHF. Here the CDR3 DNA reads TGTGCCAGCAGTGAAGGACAGTATAGCAATCAGCCCCAGCATTTT.

This chain connects TRBV7-6 to TRBJ2-3; possible D gene TRBD2, 6 bases. CDR3 length equals 13 residues. V dropped 10 bases and J dropped 4 bases, with 15 bases sitting between them. CDR1 SGHVS and CDR2 FNYEAQ come from the germline V gene. CDR3 region: CATGREFSDTQYF. DNA of the CDR3: TGTGCCACGGGGCGGGAATTCTCAGATACGCAGTATTTT.

The chain is built from TRBV21-1 and TRBJ2-5; the table's TRBD1 call for D was not verified on the DNA. TRBV21-1 corresponds to a pseudogene. The CDR3 covers 13 residues. The CDR3 bases are TGTGCCAGCGGGACAGGGTTAGTCGAGACCCAGTACTTC. It is translated as CASGTGLVETQYF.

The rearrangement links TRBV28 to TRBJ2-6, with D tentatively TRBD1 (5 bases). Between the trimmed V and J ends, which lost 3 bases and 0 bases, there was a span of 15 bases. The CDR3 consists of 18 residues. Germline assignment: CDR1 MDHEN and CDR2 SYDVKM. The CDR3 here is CASSFHGQIVSGANVLTF. The DNA for the CDR3 is TGTGCCAGCAGTTTCCACGGACAAATCGTCTCTGGGGCCAACGTCCTGACTTTC.

The V call is TRBV30, the J call TRBJ2-1; 9 bases map to TRBD1. V lost 4 bases to trimming and J lost 3 bases; unmatched junction nucleotides: 10. The germline gives CDR1 GTSNPN, CDR2 SVGIG (reference sequence). The CDR3 sequence is 16 residues long. The CDR3 sequence is CAWKVGRTGDYNEQFF. The CDR3 region has the DNA TGTGCCTGGAAGGTCGGGCGGACAGGGGACTACAATGAGCAGTTCTTC.

This clone occurred once. The chain combines TRBV7-9 with TRBJ1-1, with 10 nucleotides matching TRBD1. Losses at the gene ends were 5 bases for V and 4 bases for J; bases not matched to a gene: 1. CDR3 length: 13 residues. CDR1 is SEHNR, CDR2 FQNEAQ, per germline (reference sequence). The CDR3 reads CASSDRGRTEAFF. The DNA for the CDR3 is TGTGCCAGCAGCGACAGGGGGCGCACTGAAGCTTTCTTT.

This clone was counted only a few times. CDR3 nucleotides: TGTGCCAGCAGTCGGACAGGGTCAAATCAGCCCCAGCATTTT. It yields the protein CASSRTGSNQPQHF. The rearrangement uses TRBV2 and TRBJ1-5; TRBD1 aligns across 8 bases. This CDR3 is built from 14 residues. Germline CDR1 and CDR2: SNHLY and FYNNEI. Trimming at V came to 5 bases and at J to 4 bases, leaving 4 bases not matched to a gene.

The J gene is TRBJ2-3, the V gene TRBV28; TRBD1 agrees at 8 bases. Germline V gives CDR1 MDHEN, CDR2 SYDVKM. With V trimmed by 5 bases and J by 6 bases, 10 bases remained unmatched. This CDR3 has 15 amino acids. CDR3 in amino acids: CASSPIGQGRDTQYF. In nucleotides, the CDR3 is TGTGCCAGCAGTCCGATTGGACAGGGAAGGGATACGCAGTATTTT.

The count of this clone is one. This chain links TRBV18 with TRBJ1-1; 7 bases are a match to TRBD1. The CDR3 runs 15 residues. Germline CDR1 is KGHSH and CDR2 is LQKENI. V lost 0 bases and J lost 4; bases outside the gene matches: 5. CDR3 bases: TGTGCCAGCTCACCACCAGGGGGCAGTCGCACTGAAGCTTTCTTT. This translates into CASSPPGGSRTEAFF.

This clone has more than one count but fewer than ten. The chain joins TRBV27 to TRBJ1-2; TRBD1 matches 9 bases. The CDR3 is 13 residues long. CDR1 MNHEY and CDR2 SMNVEV come from the germline V gene (reference sequence). The V segment lost 6 bases and the J segment 8 bases; nucleotides outside the gene matches: 7. This CDR3 reads CASRRQGEWGYTF. The CDR3 bases are TGTGCCAGCAGACGACAGGGGGAATGGGGCTACACCTTC.

This sequence joins TRBV30 and TRBJ1-2; 9 bases map to TRBD1. The CDR3 sequence is 13 residues long. CDR1 GTSNPN and CDR2 SVGIG come from the germline V gene (reference sequence). The J segment lost 0 bases and the V segment lost 6 bases, leaving 2 bases of the junction unmatched. CDR3 DNA: TGTGCCTGTCGGACAGGGGCTAACTATGGCTACACCTTC. This codes for CACRTGANYGYTF.

The V call is TRBV11-2, the J call TRBJ2-5; 10 positions match TRBD2. The germline gives CDR1 SGHAT, CDR2 FQNNGV. The CDR3 spans 16 residues. The trim removed 4 bases at V and 5 bases at J, leaving 10 bases unmatched. CDR3 in DNA: TGTGCCAGCAGCTGGGGAGAACTAGCGGGGCTCGAGACCCAGTACTTC. Protein sequence: CASSWGELAGLETQYF.

This clone appeared a single time. The genes are TRBV7-2 and TRBJ2-5; possible D gene TRBD1, 6 bases. Trimming removed 4 bases at V and 5 bases at J, with 20 bases between. Germline V lookup: CDR1 SGHTA, CDR2 FQGNSA. This CDR3 is 16 amino acids long. The CDR3 DNA reads TGTGCCAGCAGCTCCACTTATAAAGGGGGTTTGGAGACCCAGTACTTC. As protein: CASSSTYKGGLETQYF.

The chain is built from TRBV6-5 and TRBJ2-3; tentatively, D is TRBD1 (5 bases). This CDR3 is 14 amino acids long. Trimming took off 2 bases at V and 3 bases at J, with 9 bases between the two ends. Germline V lookup: CDR1 MNHEY, CDR2 SVGAGI. CDR3 region: CASSYQGRTDTQYF. In DNA, the CDR3 is TGTGCCAGCAGTTACCAGGGCAGGACAGATACGCAGTATTTT.

The chain has TRBV4-3 and TRBJ2-2; the D gene is possibly TRBD1 (6 bases). V dropped 4 bases and J dropped 6 bases, with 15 bases sitting between them. The V gene's germline CDR1 is LGHNA and CDR2 YSLEER. The length of the CDR3 is 15 residues. Here the CDR3 reads CASSPTQGISGELFF. DNA for the CDR3: TGCGCCAGCAGCCCCACACAGGGCATCTCCGGGGAGCTGTTTTTT.

The rearrangement links TRBV2 to TRBJ1-3; D is unclear. This CDR3 contains 16 residues. Trimming removed 6 bases at V and 0 bases at J, with 15 bases between. The germline V gene encodes CDR1 SNHLY and CDR2 FYNNEI. The CDR3 protein is CASRISGYHSGNTIYF. CDR3 DNA sequence: TGTGCCAGCAGAATATCCGGGTACCACTCTGGAAACACCATATATTTT.

The chain recombines TRBV7-6 with TRBJ2-7; 8 bases line up with TRBD2. This CDR3 is built from 12 residues. The J segment lost 5 bases and the V segment lost 5 bases, leaving 2 bases of the junction unmatched. Germline V gives CDR1 SGHVS, CDR2 FNYEAQ. The CDR3 reads CASSPGGDEQYF. The CDR3 DNA is TGTGCCAGCAGCCCGGGGGGGGACGAGCAGTACTTC. Complete variable domain (other parts from reference TRBV7-6 and TRBJ2-7): GAGVSQSPRYKVTKRGQDVALRCDPISGHVSLYWYRQALGQGPEFLTYFNYEAQQDKSGLPNDRFSAERPEGSISTLTIQRTEQRDSAMYRCASSPGGDEQYFGPGTRLTVT.

The V and J genes are TRBV6-1 and TRBJ2-7; the match to TRBD1 covers 12 bases. CDR1 and CDR2 from the germline V gene are MNHNS and SASEGT. This CDR3 spans 13 amino acids. V was clipped by 8 bases and J by 6 bases; unmatched bases: 5. Written as DNA, the CDR3 is TGTGCCAGCCTGGGACAGGGGGCGTTCGAGCAGTACTTC. It specifies CASLGQGAFEQYF.

The V gene is TRBV11-2, the J gene TRBJ2-4, with D tentatively TRBD1 (5 bases). Between the trimmed V and J ends, which lost 5 bases and 5 bases, there was a span of 10 bases. Germline CDR1 SGHAT, CDR2 FQNNGV. This CDR3 spans 13 amino acids. Here the CDR3 reads CASSLWGQNIQYF. In nucleotides, the CDR3 is TGTGCCAGCAGCCTCTGGGGCCAAAACATTCAGTACTTC.

The CDR3 spells CAIRSGTGGYEQYF. The CDR3 DNA reads TGTGCCATCAGGTCCGGGACAGGGGGGTACGAGCAGTACTTC. V gene TRBV10-3 combines with J gene TRBJ2-7; 11 bases are a match to TRBD1. This CDR3 contains 14 residues. Unmatched junction bases numbered 5, after V lost 6 bases and J lost 4 bases. The germline V gene has CDR1 ENHRY and CDR2 SYGVKD.

The rearrangement links TRBV21-1 to TRBJ2-5; the D call of TRBD1 is as the table states it, not checked on the DNA. TRBV21-1 has pseudogene status. There are 17 residues in the CDR3. The DNA of the CDR3 is TGTGCCAGCAGCAACTATCGACGGGACAGATCTTCCGGGACCCAGTACTTC. Protein sequence: CASSNYRRDRSSGTQYF.

The J gene is TRBJ1-4, the V gene TRBV5-8, with TRBD1 identical over 7 bases. The CDR3 totals 16 residues. Germline loops: CDR1 SGHTS, CDR2 YDEGEE. The J segment lost 5 bases and the V segment lost 4 bases, leaving 11 bases of the junction unmatched. The DNA for the CDR3 is TGTGCCAGCAGCCCTGGGGACAGACAACTGAATGAAAAACTGTTTTTT. Amino acid sequence: CASSPGDRQLNEKLFF.

About this clone: A read error is likely, as this CDR3 ends without the conserved phenylalanine or tryptophan. The DNA is omitted, as the CDR3 cannot be located on it reliably, and the CDR3 follows TCRdb's listing. The chain recombines TRBV5-6 with TRBJ2-3; the table's D call, TRBD1, was not checked against the DNA. CDR1 and CDR2 (germline): SGHDT, YYEEEE. Inclusive of both ends, the CDR3 amounts to 10 amino acids. This CDR3 is CASSLGQGAG.

This chain connects TRBV18 to TRBJ2-7, with a weak D call TRBD2 (6 bases). The CDR3 runs 16 residues. The germline V gene has CDR1 KGHSH and CDR2 LQKENI. With 5 bases removed from V and 4 bases from J, the gap between germline ends came to 21 bases. The DNA for the CDR3 is TGTGCCAGCTCATCGGGACTCCCGCAGCAATGGTACGAGCAGTACTTC. This gives the protein CASSSGLPQQWYEQYF.

CDR3 coding DNA: TGTGCCACCGCGACAGGGAATGGCTACACCTTC. Protein product: CATATGNGYTF. This rearrangement joins TRBV6-6 to TRBJ1-2; TRBD1 matches 7 bases. V was pared by 10 bases and J by 6 bases, with 5 bases of the junction left unmatched. CDR3 length: 11 residues. Germline lookup yields CDR1 MNHNY and CDR2 SVGAGI (reference sequence).